This T cell receptor beta chain emerged from a study of shared clonotypes between healthy human individuals. Whole-study findings and limits: Limitation of the genetic and exposure-history diversity represented came from the few donors.

Details on this clone: Its specificity is unknown.

Genomic DNA (from each subset) was split evenly across several immunoSEQ plates. Original handling: Junction-only immunoSEQ data arrived without quality scores, meaning filtering differed. Profiling relied on immunoSEQ multiplex PCR, and the TCRdb table lists in-frame clones only, not all of them. D and trimming come from the DNA, and the V and J calls and clone size come from that table. The data hold approximately 2.3 million clones, with 85% to 95% observed a single time. The CDR3 has 12 amino acids. CDR1 and CDR2 from the germline V gene are SQVTM and ANQGSEA. V was pared by 4 bases and J by 3 bases, with 10 bases between. Adult donors, all healthy and HIV-negative, had no recent acute infections or vaccinations.

The chain couples TRBV29-1 to TRBJ2-7, with D uncertain. The sequence was collected from a young man in good health. Some clones in this sample may be carry-over from other donors' samples. Sequencing was carried out using naive CD4+ T cells from PBMCs. The subset is: CD45RA+ positively selected. The CDR3 nucleotides are TGCAGCGTTGCTAGATTCGGCTACGAGCAGTACTTC. It encodes CSVARFGYEQYF.